A selection of T cell receptor beta chains follows, all from one sample in a study of T cells after yellow fever vaccination. TCRdb recomputed calls from the 5' RACE reads with MiXCR, one row per CDR3 protein. The data hold 200,000 to 300,000 distinct CDR3 sequences, with about an eighth observed a single time. Sequences were derived from CD4+ T cells sorted from PBMCs, sampled 45 days after the yellow fever booster vaccination. The receptors were sampled from a man aged 30 to 45 who received the YFV17D yellow fever vaccine. Both conserved end residues are trimmed from each CDR3.

V: TRBV5-6
J: TRBJ2-2
CDR3: ASSHRGAGTGELF

V: TRBV12-3/TRBV12-4
J: TRBJ2-7
CDR3: ASSLGGDYEQY

V: TRBV4-1
J: TRBJ2-1
CDR3: ASSQSTRQEQF

V: TRBV5-1
J: TRBJ1-1
CDR3: ASGSAAGAAGTEAF

V: TRBV6-2/TRBV6-3
J: TRBJ2-3
CDR3: ASRNSVLTDTQY

V: TRBV27
J: TRBJ2-1
CDR3: ASSLTAGVSYNEQF

V: TRBV7-2
J: TRBJ2-5
CDR3: ASSSTGRRQETQY

V: TRBV12-3/TRBV12-4
J: TRBJ2-2
CDR3: ASSLAGGGGELF

V: TRBV20-1
J: TRBJ2-1
CDR3: SAKATSGSNEQF

V: TRBV4-1
J: TRBJ2-7
CDR3: ASSLHGTGPYEQY

V: TRBV20-1
J: TRBJ1-4
CDR3: SASPLNEKLF

V: TRBV6-1
J: TRBJ2-5
CDR3: ASSQTSGRIQTTETQY

V: TRBV20-1
J: TRBJ2-1
CDR3: SVATSGRRYNEQF

V: TRBV9
J: TRBJ2-5
CDR3: ASSEGTRRETQY

V: TRBV5-5
J: TRBJ2-5
CDR3: ASSPSGRAGGETQY

V: TRBV7-2
J: TRBJ2-5
CDR3: ATGQGGETQY

V: TRBV12-3/TRBV12-4
J: TRBJ1-6
CDR3: ASSLPEANNSPLH

V: TRBV6-6
J: TRBJ2-5
CDR3: ASRSSKETQY

V: TRBV7-2
J: TRBJ2-7
CDR3: ASSTRLENEQY

V: TRBV7-8
J: TRBJ2-1
CDR3: ASSMGEYEQF

V: TRBV12-3/TRBV12-4
J: TRBJ1-3
CDR3: ASSKQTGSGNTIY

V: TRBV7-2
J: TRBJ2-2
CDR3: ASSPQPDGELF

V: TRBV7-9
J: TRBJ2-2
CDR3: ASSLNRELF

V: TRBV12-5
J: TRBJ1-4
CDR3: ASGLAGQGIGKLF

V: TRBV18
J: TRBJ2-1
CDR3: ASSPGTTLDEQF

V: TRBV12-3/TRBV12-4
J: TRBJ2-3
CDR3: ASSSWTEYTDTQY

V: TRBV4-2
J: TRBJ2-3
CDR3: ASTRRGGGGVTDTQY

V: TRBV28
J: TRBJ2-7
CDR3: ASASRGQPPYEQY

V: TRBV7-2
J: TRBJ2-7
CDR3: ASSLAQVNGEQY

V: TRBV4-1
J: TRBJ2-1
CDR3: ASSQVRGYEQF

V: TRBV4-3
J: TRBJ2-3
CDR3: ASSQEIAGGFTDTQY

V: TRBV29-1
J: TRBJ2-5
CDR3: GVQQGEETQY

V: TRBV7-8
J: TRBJ2-1
CDR3: ASSFPGGGSYNEQF

V: TRBV10-3
J: TRBJ2-2
CDR3: AISESVGELF

V: TRBV7-9
J: TRBJ2-1
CDR3: ASSQGAYNEQF

V: TRBV6-5
J: TRBJ1-2
CDR3: ASTFNRGRGGYT

V: TRBV5-1
J: TRBJ2-5
CDR3: ASSLAIAKETQY

V: TRBV7-2
J: TRBJ2-7
CDR3: ASSPQRGPYEQY

V: TRBV5-1
J: TRBJ2-1
CDR3: ASSPSQRSSGGGEQF

V: TRBV28
J: TRBJ2-7
CDR3: ATTLGRPYEQY

V: TRBV11-2
J: TRBJ2-7
CDR3: ASSLVGTGYEQY

V: TRBV20-1
J: TRBJ2-1
CDR3: SAQPPVGLVRQEQF

V: TRBV20-1
J: TRBJ2-2
CDR3: SASDSVTGELF

V: TRBV5-1
J: TRBJ2-1
CDR3: ASSSVGGRAAGNEQF